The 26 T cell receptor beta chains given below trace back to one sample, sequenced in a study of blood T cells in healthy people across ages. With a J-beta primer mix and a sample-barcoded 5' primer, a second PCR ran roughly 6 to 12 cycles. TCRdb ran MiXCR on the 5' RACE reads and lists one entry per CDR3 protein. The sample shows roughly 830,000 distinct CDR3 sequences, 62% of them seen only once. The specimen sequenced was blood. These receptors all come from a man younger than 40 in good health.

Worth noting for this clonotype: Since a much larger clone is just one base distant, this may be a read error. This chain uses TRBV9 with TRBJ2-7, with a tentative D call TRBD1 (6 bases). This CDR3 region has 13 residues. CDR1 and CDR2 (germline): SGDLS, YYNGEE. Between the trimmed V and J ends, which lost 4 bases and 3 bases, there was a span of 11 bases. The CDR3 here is CASSQGQIYEQYF. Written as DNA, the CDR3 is TGTGCCAGCAGCCAAGGACAGATCTACGAGCAGTACTTC. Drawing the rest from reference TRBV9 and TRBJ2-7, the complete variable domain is DSGVTQTPKHLITATGQRVTLRCSPRSGDLSVYWYQQSLDQGLQFLIQYYNGEERAKGNILERFSAQQFPDLHSELNLSSLELGDSALYFCASSQGQIYEQYFGPGTRLTVT.

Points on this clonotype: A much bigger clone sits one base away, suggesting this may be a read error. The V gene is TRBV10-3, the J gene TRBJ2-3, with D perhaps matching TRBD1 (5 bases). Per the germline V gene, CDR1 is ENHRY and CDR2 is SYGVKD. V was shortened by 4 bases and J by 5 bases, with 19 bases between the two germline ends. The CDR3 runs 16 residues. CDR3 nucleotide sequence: TGTGCCATCAGTGCCGTTGGGGCTGGGAAACGAGATACGCAGTATTTT. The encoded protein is CAISAVGAGKRDTQYF.

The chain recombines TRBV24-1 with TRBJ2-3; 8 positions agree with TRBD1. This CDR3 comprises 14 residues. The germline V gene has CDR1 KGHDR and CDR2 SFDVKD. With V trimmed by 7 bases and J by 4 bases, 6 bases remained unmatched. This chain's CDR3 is CATRGRGLPDTQYF. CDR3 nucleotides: TGTGCCACCAGAGGCAGGGGGCTTCCAGATACGCAGTATTTT.

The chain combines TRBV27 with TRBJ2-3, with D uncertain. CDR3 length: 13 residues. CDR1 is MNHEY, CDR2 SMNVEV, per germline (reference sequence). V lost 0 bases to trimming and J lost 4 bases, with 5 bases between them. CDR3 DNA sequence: TGTGCCAGCAGTTTATCGTTCGCAGATACGCAGTATTTT. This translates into CASSLSFADTQYF.

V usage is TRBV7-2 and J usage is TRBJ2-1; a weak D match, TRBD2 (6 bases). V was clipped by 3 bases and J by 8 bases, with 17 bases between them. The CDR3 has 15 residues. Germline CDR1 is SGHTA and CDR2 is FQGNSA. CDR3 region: CASSLGGGYGDEQFF. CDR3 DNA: TGTGCCAGCAGCTTGGGAGGAGGGTACGGGGATGAGCAGTTCTTC.

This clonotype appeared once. This CDR3 is CASSETGGVYGYTF. The CDR3 DNA sequence: TGTGCCAGCAGTGAGACTGGGGGGGTCTACGGCTACACCTTC. The V call is TRBV6-1, the J call TRBJ1-2; possibly TRBD1 for D (5 bases). Trimming cost V 3 bases and J 8 bases, with 16 bases left between them. The CDR3 is 14 amino acids. Germline V gene data show CDR1 as MNHNS and CDR2 as SASEGT.

This CDR3 is CASRRGAKNYGYTF. CDR3 nucleotide sequence: TGTGCCAGCAGGAGAGGGGCCAAGAACTATGGCTACACCTTC. The chain uses TRBV7-9 and TRBJ1-2, with D possibly being TRBD1 (5 bases). V was cut by 6 bases and J by 2 bases, with 13 bases left in between. The CDR3 extends over 14 amino acids. Germline V gives CDR1 SEHNR, CDR2 FQNEAQ (reference sequence).

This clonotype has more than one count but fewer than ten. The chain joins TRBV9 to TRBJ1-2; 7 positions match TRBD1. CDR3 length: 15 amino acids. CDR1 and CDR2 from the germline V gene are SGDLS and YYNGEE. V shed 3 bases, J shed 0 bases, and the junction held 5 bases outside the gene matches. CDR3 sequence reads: CASSGGTATNYGYTF. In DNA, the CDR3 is TGTGCCAGCAGCGGGGGGACAGCAACTAACTATGGCTACACCTTC.

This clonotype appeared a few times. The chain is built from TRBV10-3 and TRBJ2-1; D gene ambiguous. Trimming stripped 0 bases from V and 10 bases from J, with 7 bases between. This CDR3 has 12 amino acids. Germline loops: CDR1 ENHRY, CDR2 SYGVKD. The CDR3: CAISESKTEQFF. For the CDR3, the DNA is TGTGCCATCAGTGAGTCGAAGACCGAGCAGTTCTTC.

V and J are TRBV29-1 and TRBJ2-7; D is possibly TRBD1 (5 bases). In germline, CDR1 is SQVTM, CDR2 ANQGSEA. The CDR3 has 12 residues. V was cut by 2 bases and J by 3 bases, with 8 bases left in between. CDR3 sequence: CSVEKGNYEQYF. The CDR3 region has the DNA TGCAGCGTTGAAAAGGGGAACTACGAGCAGTACTTC.

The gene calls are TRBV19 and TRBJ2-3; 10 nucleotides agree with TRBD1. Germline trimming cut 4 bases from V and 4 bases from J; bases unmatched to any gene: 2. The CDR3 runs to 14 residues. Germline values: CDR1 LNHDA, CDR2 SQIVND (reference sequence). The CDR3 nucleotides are TGTGCCAGTAGTAAAGGACAGGGGGCAGATACGCAGTATTTT. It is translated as CASSKGQGADTQYF.

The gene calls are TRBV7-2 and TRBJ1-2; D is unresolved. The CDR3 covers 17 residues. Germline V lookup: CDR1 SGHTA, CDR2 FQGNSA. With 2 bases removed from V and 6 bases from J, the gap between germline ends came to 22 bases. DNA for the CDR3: TGTGCCAGCAGCTTAAGTCAGTGGGCAGCAGAAGCTAATGGCTACACCTTC. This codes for CASSLSQWAAEANGYTF.

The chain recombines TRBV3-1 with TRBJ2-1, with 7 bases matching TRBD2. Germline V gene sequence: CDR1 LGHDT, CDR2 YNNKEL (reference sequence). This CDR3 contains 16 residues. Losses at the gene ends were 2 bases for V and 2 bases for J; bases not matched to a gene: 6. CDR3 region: CASSQFVGGTYNEQFF. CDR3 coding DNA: TGTGCCAGCAGCCAATTCGTGGGGGGGACCTACAATGAGCAGTTCTTC.

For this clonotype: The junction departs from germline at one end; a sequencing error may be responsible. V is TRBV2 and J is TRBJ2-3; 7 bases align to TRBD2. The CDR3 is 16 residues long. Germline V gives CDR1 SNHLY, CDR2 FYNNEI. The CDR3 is CASSPLAGPGTDTQFF. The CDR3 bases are TGTGCCAGCAGTCCCTTAGCGGGCCCAGGCACAGATACGCAGTTTTTT.

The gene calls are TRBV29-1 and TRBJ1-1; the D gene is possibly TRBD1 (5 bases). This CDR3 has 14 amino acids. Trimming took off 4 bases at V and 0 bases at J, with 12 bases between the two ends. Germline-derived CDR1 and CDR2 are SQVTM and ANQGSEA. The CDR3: CSVVGGNMNTEAFF. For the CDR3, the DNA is TGCAGCGTTGTCGGGGGAAACATGAACACTGAAGCTTTCTTT.

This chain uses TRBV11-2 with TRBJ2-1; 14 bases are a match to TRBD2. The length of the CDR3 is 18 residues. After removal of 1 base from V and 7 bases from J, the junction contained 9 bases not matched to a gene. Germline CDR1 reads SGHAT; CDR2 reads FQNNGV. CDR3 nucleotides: TGTGCCAGCAGCTTAGGCCCCGGACTAGCGGGGGGAGTTAATGAGCAGTTCTTC. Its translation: CASSLGPGLAGGVNEQFF.

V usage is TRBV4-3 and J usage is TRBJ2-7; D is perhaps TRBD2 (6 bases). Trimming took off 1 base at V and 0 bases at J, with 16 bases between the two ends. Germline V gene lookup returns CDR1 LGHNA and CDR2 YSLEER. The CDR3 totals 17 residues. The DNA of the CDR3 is TGCGCCAGCAGCCAAGTGGCTGTGCGGGGTTACTCCTACGAGCAGTACTTC. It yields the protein CASSQVAVRGYSYEQYF.

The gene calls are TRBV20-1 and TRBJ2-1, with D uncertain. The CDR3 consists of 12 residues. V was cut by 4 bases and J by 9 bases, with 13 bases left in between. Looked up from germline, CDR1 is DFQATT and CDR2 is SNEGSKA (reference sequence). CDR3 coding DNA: TGCAGTGCTACCCGTAGGGTGGGTGAGCAGTTCTTC. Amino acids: CSATRRVGEQFF.

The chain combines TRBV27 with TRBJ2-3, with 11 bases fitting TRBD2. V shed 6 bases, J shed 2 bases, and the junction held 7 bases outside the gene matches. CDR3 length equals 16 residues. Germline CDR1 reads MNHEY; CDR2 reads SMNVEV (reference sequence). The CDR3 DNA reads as TGTGCCAGCAGCCTAACTAGCGGGGGTCACACAGATACGCAGTATTTT. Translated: CASSLTSGGHTDTQYF.

The CDR3 sequence: CASSQVGTSYSTDTQYF. The CDR3 DNA is TGTGCCAGCTCCCAGGTGGGGACTAGCTATTCCACAGATACGCAGTATTTT. V is TRBV18 and J is TRBJ2-3, with 9 nucleotides matching TRBD2. J lost 2 bases, V lost 6 bases, and 12 bases had no gene match. Germline loops: CDR1 KGHSH, CDR2 LQKENI. The CDR3 consists of 17 residues.

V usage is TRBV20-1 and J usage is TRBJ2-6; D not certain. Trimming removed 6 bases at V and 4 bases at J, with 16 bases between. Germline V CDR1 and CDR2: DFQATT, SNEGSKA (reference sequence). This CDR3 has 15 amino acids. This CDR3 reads CSAPPRFSGANVLTF. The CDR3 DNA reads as TGCAGTGCCCCGCCCCGGTTTTCCGGGGCCAACGTCCTGACTTTC.

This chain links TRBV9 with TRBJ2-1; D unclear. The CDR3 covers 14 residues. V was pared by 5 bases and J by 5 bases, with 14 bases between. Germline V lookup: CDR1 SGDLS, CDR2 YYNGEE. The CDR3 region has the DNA TGTGCCAGCAGTCGGCTAGTAACCCACAATGAGCAGTTCTTC. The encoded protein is CASSRLVTHNEQFF.

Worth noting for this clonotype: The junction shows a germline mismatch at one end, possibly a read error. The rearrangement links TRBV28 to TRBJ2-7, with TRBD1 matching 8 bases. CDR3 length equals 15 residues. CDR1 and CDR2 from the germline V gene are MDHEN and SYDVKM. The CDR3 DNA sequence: TGTGTCAGCAGTTACCCAGGGGGCGACTCCTACGAGCAGTACTTC. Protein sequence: CVSSYPGGDSYEQYF.

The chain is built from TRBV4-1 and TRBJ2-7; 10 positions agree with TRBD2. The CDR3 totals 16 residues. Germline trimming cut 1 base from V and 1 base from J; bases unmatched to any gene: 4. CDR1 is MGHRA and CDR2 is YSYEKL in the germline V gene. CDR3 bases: TGCGCCAGCAGCCAAGTAGTAGCGGGGGGTTCCTACGAGCAGTACTTC. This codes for CASSQVVAGGSYEQYF.

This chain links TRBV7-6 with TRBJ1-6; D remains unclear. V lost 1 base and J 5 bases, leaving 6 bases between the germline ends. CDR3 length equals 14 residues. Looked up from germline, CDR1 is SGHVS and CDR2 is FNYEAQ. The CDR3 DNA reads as TGTGCCAGCAGCTTAGAAGTTAATAATTCACCCCTCCACTTT. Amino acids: CASSLEVNNSPLHF.

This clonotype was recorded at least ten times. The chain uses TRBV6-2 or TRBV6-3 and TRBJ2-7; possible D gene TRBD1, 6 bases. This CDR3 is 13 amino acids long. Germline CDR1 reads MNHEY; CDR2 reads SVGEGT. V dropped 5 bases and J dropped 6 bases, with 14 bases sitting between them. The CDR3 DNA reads TGTGCCAGCAGTACAACAGGGCTTAGCGAGCAGTACTTC. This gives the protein CASSTTGLSEQYF.